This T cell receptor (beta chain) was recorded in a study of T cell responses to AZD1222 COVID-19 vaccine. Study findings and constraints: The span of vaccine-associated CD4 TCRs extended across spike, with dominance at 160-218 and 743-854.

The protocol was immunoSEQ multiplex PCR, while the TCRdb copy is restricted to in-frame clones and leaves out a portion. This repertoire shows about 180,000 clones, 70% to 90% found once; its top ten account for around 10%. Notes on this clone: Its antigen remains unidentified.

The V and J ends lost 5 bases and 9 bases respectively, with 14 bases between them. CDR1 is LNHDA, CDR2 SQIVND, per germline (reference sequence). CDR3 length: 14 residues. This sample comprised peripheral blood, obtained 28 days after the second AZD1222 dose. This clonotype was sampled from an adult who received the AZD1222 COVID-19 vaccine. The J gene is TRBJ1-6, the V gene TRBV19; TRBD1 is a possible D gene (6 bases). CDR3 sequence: CASSSERGGSPLHF. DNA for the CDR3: TGTGCCAGTAGTTCCGAGAGGGGGGGTTCACCCCTCCACTTT.